This T cell receptor (beta chain) was recorded in a study of control samples from healthy donors and cancer patients. A remark on this clone: This same CDR3 is encoded by further DNA sequences in the sample.

J was trimmed by 3 bases and V by 4 bases; bases with no gene match: 4. The germline V gene encodes CDR1 SGDLS and CDR2 YYNGEE. The CDR3 runs to 14 residues. Using immunoSEQ multiplex PCR, the repertoire was profiled, and TCRdb retains in-frame clones only, with some absent. The sample shows under 200,000 clones, approximately 96% of them seen only once. This TCR came from a woman aged 40 to 50 in good health. The chain couples TRBV9 to TRBJ1-1, with 9 bases matching TRBD1. Sequenced sample: blood. CDR3 sequence: CASSPRQGDTEAFF. For the CDR3, the DNA is TGTGCCAGCAGCCCCCGACAGGGGGACACTGAAGCTTTCTTT.